The sequence of this T cell receptor (beta chain) was determined in a study of regulatory T cells in long-lasting Graves disease. This clonotype showed up many times. Its antigen remains unidentified. Construction of the TCR beta libraries employed iRepertoire HTBI primers in conjunction with Arm-PCR of CDR3 regions. TCRdb passed the multiplex PCR reads through MiXCR, listing each CDR3 protein once. The table records 400,000 to 500,000 distinct CDR3 sequences, 15% of them present only once. Findings of the study overall: Possibly, accuracy suffered from the small sample size.

The time point was: newly diagnosed GD, antithyroid drugs for less than 3 months. The authors made the TCR library using RNA they extracted from PBMCs. Germline CDR1 LGHDT, CDR2 YNNKEL (reference sequence). This CDR3 comprises 14 residues. The ends lost 6 bases at V and 1 base at J; junction bases unmatched: 3. This sample also appeared in a second study, on T cells in Graves' hyperthyroidism and ophthalmopathy. This second study says: Uncontrolled infection, other autoimmune disease, pregnancy or lactation excluded patients.

The source is a woman between 40 and 55 years old with Graves disease. Source: peripheral blood mononuclear cells (PBMCs), taken at new diagnosis, from a patient treated with antithyroid drugs. This chain uses TRBV3-1 with TRBJ2-3, with 8 bases identical to TRBD2. The CDR3 sequence is CASRIAGRTDTQYF. In DNA form, the CDR3 reads TGTGCCAGCAGGATAGCGGGACGCACAGATACGCAGTATTTT.